The clone carrying this T cell receptor (beta chain) was seen many times. Antigen unknown. This CDR3 is 14 amino acids long. Trimming cost V 1 base and J 0 bases, with 7 bases left between them. Germline loops: CDR1 SGHRS, CDR2 YFSETQ. TCRdb fed the RT-PCR reads into MiXCR, producing one record per CDR3 protein. The top ten clones hold around a tenth of a sample with fewer than 800,000 distinct CDR3 sequences, 15% to 17% of them seen once. This specimen comes from a study of response to subunit inactivated influenza vaccine. Broader study findings: The authors suggested that few new T cells are recruited per seasonal influenza vaccination.

This rearrangement joins TRBV5-1 to TRBJ1-1; no definite D call. Here the sequenced sample was PBMCs from blood, taken approximately 13 days after vaccination. The source is a man in his fifties who received an inactivated influenza vaccine. This chain's CDR3 is CASSLSGMNTEAFF. For the CDR3, the DNA is TGCGCCAGCAGCTTGTCAGGAATGAACACTGAAGCTTTCTTT.